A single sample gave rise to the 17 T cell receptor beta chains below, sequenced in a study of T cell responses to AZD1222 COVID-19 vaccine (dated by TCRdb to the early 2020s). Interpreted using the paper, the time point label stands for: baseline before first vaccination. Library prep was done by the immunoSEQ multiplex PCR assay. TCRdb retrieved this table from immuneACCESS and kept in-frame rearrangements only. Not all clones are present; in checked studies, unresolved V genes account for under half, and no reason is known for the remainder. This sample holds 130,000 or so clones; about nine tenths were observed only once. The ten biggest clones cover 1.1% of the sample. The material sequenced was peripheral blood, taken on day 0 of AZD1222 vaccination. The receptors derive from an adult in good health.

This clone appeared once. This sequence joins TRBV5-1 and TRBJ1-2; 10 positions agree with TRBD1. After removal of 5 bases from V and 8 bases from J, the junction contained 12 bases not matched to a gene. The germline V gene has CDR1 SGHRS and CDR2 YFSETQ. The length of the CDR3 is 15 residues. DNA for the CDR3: TGCGCCAGCAGACCCATGACAGGGGGCGTAGGAGGCTACACCTTC. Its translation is CASRPMTGGVGGYTF.

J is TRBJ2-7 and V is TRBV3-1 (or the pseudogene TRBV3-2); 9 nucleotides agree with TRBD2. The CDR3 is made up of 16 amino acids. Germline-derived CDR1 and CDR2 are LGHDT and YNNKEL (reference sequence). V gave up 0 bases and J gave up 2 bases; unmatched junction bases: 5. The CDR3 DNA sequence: TGTGCCAGCAGCCAAGATCCGCGGGAGGGTCCCTACGAGCAGTACTTC. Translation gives CASSQDPREGPYEQYF.

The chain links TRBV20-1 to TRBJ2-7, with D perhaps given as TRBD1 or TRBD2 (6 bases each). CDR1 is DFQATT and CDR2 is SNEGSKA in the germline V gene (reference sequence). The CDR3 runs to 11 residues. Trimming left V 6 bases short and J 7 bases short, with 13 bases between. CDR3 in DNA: TGCAGTGCGTTCGAGGGGGGTGAGCAGTACTTC. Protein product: CSAFEGGEQYF.

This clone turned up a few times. The CDR3 reads CASSYLQQDNSPLHF. Written as DNA, the CDR3 is TGTGCCAGCAGTTATCTGCAGCAAGATAATTCACCCCTCCACTTT. The gene calls are TRBV6-6 and TRBJ1-6; D call uncertain. Germline V gene data show CDR1 as MNHNY and CDR2 as SVGAGI (reference sequence). The CDR3 runs 15 residues. Trimming took off 3 bases at V and 5 bases at J, with 11 bases between the two ends.

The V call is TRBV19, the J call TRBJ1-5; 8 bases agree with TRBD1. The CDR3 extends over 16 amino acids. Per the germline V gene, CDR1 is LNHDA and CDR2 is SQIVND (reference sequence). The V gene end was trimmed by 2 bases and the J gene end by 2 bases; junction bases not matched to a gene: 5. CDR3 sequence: CASSIIQGARNQPQHF. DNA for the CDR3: TGTGCCAGTAGTATAATCCAGGGGGCGCGCAATCAGCCCCAGCATTTT.

The CDR3 DNA is TGTGCCAGCAGTAGCACAGATACGCAGTATTTT. Residues: CASSSTDTQYF. The rearrangement uses TRBV9 and TRBJ2-3, with unresolved D. V was trimmed by 5 bases and J by 0 bases, leaving 1 base between them. Germline CDR1 reads SGDLS; CDR2 reads YYNGEE. The CDR3 runs 11 residues.

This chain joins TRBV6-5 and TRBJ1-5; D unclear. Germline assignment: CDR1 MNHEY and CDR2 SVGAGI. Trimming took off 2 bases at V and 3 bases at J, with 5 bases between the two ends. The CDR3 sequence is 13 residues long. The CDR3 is CASSYSANQPQHF. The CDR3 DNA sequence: TGTGCCAGCAGTTACAGCGCCAATCAGCCCCAGCATTTT.

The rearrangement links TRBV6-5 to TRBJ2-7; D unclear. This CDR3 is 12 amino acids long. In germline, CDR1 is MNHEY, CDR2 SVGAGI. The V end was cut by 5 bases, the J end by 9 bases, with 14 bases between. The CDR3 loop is CASSPGSTTQYF. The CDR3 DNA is TGTGCCAGCAGTCCAGGATCTACGACGCAGTACTTC.

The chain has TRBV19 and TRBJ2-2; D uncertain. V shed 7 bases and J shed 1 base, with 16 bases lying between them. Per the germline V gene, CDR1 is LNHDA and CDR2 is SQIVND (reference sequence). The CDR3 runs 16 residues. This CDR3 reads CASKEQFYRNTGELFF. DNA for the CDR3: TGTGCCAGTAAGGAACAGTTTTACCGGAACACCGGGGAGCTGTTTTTT.

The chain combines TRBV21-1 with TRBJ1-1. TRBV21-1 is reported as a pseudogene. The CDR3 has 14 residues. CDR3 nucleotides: TGTGCCAGCAGCAAAGCCGGCAGTAAGGCTGAAGCTTTCTTT. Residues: CASSKAGSKAEAFF.

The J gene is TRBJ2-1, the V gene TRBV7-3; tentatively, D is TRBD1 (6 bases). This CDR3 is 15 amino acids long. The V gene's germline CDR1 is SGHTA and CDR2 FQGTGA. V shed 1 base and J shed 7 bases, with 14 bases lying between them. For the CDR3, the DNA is TGTGCCAGCAGCTTAATCAGGGGTCGAAAAAATGAGCAGTTCTTC. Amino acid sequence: CASSLIRGRKNEQFF.

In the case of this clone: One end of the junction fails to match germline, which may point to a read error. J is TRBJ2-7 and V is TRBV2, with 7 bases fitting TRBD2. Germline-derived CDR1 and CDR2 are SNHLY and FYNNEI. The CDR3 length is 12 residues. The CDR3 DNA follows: TGTGCCAGCAGTGATGGCACCCGGGACTACCGCTTC. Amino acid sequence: CASSDGTRDYRF. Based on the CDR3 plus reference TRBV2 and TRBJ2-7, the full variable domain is EPEVTQTPSHQVTQMGQEVILRCVPISNHLYFYWYRQILGQKVEFLVSFYNNEISEKSEIFDDQFSVERPDGSNFTLKIRSTKLEDSAMYFCASSDGTRDYRFGPGTRLTVT.

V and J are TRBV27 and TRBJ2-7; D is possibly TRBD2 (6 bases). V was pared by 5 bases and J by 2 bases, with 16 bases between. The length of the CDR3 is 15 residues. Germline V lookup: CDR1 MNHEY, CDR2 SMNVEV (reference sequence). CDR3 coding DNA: TGTGCCAGCAGTGCGGGACGGCTAATCCCCTACGAGCAGTACTTC. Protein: CASSAGRLIPYEQYF.

CDR3 residues: CASSESGGNEKLFF. The CDR3 DNA is TGTGCCAGCAGTGAATCGGGGGGCAATGAAAAACTGTTTTTT. The chain recombines TRBV6-4 with TRBJ1-4, with D possibly TRBD1 on 6 matching bases. There are 14 residues in the CDR3. Per germline, CDR1 MRHNA and CDR2 SNTAGT. Trimming stripped 3 bases from V and 5 bases from J, with 10 bases between.

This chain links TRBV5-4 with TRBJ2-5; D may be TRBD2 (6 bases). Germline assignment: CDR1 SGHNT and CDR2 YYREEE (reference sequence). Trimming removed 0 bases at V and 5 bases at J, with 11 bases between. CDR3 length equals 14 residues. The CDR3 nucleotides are TGTGCCAGCAGCTTGGGGGGCCGGGGGGAGACCCAGTACTTC. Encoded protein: CASSLGGRGETQYF.

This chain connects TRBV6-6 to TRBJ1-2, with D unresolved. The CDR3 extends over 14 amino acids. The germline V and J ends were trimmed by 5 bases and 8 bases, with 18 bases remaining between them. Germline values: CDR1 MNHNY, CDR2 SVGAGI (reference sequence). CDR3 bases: TGTGCCAGCAGTACCCGACATTATAGCGAGGGCTACACCTTC. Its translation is CASSTRHYSEGYTF.

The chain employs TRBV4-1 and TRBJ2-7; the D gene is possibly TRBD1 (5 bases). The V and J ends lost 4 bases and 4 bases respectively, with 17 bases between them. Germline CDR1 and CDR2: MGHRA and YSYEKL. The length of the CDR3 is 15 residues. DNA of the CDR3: TGCGCCAGCAGCCCTCTACTTCAGGGCGCTTACGAGCAGTACTTC. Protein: CASSPLLQGAYEQYF.